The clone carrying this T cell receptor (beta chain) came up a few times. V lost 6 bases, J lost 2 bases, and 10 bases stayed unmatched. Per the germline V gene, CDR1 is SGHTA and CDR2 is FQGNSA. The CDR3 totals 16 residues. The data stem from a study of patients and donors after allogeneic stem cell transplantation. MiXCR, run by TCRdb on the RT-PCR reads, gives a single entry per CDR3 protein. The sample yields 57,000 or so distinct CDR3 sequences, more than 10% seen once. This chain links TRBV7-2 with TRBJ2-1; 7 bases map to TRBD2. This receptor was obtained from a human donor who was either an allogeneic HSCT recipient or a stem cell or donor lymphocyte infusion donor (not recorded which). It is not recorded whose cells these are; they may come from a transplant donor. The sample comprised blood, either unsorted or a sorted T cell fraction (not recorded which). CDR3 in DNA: TGTGCCAGCAGTCAACACGCCGGGACTACCTACAATGAGCAGTTCTTC. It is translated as CASSQHAGTTYNEQFF.